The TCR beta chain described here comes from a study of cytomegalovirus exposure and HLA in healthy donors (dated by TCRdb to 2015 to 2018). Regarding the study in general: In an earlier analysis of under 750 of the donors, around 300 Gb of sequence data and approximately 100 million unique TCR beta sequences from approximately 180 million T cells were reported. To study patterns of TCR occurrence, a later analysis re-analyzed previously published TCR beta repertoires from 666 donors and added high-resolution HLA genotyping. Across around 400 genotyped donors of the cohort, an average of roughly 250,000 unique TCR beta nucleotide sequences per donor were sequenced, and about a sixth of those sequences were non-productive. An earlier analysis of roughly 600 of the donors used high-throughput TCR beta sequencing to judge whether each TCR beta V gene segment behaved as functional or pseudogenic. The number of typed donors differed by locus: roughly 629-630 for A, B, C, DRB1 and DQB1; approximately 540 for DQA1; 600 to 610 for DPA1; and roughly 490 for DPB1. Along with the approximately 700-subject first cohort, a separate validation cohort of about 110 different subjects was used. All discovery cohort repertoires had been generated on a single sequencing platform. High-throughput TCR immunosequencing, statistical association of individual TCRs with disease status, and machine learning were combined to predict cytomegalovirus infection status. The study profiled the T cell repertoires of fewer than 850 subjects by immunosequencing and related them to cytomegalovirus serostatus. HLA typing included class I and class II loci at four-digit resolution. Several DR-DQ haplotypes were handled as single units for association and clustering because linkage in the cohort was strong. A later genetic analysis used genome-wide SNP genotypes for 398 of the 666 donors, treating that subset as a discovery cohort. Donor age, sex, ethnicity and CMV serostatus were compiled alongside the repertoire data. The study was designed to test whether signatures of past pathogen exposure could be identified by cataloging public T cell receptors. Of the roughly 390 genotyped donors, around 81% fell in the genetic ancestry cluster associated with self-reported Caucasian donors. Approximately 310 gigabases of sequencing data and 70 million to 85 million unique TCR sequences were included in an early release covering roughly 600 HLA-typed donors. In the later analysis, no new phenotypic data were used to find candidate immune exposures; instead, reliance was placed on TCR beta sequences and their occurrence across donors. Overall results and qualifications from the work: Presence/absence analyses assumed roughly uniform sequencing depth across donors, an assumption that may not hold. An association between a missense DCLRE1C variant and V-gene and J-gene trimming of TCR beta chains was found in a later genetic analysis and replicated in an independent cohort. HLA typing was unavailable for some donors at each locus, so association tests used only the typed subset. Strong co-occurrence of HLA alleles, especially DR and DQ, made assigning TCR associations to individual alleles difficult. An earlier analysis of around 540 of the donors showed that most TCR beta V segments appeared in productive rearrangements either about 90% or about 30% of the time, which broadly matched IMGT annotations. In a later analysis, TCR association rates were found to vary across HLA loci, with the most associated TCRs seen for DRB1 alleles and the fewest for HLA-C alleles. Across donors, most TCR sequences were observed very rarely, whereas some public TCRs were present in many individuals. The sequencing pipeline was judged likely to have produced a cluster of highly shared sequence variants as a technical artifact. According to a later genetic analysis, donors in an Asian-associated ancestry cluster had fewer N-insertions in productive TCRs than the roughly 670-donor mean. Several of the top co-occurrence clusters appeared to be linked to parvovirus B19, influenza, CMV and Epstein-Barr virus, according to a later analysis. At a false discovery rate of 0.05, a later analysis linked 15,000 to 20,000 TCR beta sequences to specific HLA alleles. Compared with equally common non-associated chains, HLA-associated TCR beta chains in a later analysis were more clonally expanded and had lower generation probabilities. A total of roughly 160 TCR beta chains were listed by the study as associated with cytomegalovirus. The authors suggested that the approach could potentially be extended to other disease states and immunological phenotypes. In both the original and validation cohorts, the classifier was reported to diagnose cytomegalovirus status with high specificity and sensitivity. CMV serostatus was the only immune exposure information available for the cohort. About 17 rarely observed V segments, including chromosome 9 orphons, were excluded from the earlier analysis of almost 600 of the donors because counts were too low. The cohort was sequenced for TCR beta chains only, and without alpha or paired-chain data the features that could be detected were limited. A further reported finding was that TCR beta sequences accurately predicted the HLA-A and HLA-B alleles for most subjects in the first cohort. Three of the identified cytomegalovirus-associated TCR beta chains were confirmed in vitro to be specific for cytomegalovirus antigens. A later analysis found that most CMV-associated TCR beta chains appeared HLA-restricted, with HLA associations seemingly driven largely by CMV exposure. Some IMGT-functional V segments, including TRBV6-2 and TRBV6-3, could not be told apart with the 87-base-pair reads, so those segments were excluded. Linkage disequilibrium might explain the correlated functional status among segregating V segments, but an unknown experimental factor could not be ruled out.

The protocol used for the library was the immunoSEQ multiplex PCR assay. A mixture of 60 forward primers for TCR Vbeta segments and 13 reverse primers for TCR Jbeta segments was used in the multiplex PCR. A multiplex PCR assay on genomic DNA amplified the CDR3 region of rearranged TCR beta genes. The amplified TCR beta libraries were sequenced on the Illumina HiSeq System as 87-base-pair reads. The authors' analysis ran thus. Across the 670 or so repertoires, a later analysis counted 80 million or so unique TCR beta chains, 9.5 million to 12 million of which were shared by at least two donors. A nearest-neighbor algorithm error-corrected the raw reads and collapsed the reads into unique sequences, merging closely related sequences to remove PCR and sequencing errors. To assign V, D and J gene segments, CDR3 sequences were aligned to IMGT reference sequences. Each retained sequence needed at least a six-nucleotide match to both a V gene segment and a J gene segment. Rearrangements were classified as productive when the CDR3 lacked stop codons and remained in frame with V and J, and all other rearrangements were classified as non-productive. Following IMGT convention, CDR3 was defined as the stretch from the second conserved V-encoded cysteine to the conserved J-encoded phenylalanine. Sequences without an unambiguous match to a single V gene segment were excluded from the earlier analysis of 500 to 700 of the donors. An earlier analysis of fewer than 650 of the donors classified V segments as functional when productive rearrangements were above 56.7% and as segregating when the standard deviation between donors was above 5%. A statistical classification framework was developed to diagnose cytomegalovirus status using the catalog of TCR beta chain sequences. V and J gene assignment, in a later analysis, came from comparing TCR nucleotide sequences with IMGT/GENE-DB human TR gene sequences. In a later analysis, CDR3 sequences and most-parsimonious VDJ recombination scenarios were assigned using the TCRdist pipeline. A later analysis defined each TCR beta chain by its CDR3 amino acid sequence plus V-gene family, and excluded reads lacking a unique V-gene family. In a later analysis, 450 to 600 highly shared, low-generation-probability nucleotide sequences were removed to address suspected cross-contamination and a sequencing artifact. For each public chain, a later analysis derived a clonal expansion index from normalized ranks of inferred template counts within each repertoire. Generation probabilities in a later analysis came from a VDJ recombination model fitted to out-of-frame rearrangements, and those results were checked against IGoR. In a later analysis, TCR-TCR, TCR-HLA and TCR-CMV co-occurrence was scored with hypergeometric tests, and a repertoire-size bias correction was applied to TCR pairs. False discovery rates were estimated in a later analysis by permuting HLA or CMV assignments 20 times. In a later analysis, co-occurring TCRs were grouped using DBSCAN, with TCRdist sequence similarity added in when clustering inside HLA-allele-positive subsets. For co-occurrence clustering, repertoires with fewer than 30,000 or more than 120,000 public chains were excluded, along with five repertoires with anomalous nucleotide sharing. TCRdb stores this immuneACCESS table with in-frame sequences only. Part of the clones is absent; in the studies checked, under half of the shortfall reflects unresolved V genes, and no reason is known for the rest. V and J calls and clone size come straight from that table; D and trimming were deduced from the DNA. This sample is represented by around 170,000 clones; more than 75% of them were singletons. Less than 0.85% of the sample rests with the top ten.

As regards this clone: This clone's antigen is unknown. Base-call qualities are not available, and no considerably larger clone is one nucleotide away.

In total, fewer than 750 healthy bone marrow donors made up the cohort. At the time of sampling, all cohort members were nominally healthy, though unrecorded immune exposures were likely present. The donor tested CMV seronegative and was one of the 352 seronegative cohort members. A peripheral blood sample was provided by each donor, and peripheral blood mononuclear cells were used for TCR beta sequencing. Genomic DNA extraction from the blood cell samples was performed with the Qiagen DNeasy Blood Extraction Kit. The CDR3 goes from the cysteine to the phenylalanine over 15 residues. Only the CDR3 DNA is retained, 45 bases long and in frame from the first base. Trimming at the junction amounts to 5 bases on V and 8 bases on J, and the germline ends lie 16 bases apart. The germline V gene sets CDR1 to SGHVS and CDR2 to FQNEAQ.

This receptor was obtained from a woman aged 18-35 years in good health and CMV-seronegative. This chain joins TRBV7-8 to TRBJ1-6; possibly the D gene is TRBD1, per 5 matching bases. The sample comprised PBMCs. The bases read TGTGCCAGCAGCCCAGCGGGGGGTACCTATTCACCCCTCCACTTT. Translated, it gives CASSPAGGTYSPLHF.